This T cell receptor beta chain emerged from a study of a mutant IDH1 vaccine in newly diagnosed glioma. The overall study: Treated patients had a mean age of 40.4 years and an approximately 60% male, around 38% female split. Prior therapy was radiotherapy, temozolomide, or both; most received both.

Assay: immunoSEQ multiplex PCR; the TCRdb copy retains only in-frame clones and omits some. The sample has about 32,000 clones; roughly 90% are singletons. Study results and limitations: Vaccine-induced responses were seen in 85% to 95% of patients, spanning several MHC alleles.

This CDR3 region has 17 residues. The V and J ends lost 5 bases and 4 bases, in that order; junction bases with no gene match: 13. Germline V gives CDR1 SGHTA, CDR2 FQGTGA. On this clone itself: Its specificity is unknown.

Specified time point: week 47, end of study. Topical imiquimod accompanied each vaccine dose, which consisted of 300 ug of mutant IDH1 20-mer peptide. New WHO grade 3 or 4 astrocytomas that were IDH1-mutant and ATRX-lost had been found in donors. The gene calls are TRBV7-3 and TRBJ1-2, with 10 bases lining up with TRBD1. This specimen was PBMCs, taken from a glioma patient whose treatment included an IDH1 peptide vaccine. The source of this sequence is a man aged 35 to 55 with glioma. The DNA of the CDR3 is TGTGCCAGCAGCCCCAATCCGGGACAGGGGACCTTCTATGGCTACACCTTC. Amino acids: CASSPNPGQGTFYGYTF.